This passage covers 21 T cell receptor beta chains from one sample sequenced in a study of T cells in Graves' hyperthyroidism and ophthalmopathy. TCR beta CDR3 regions were amplified from RNA transcripts. Initially, a first-round RT-PCR of the TCR CDR3 employed the HTBI primer set. In TCRdb, the multiplex PCR reads were re-called with MiXCR into one record per CDR3 protein. The repertoire has 400,000 to 500,000 distinct CDR3 sequences, roughly 14% of them found once; the top ten carry about 13%. Sequenced material: blood. The receptors here all came from a man aged 18 to 29 with Graves' ophthalmopathy.

This clonotype was detected many times. This chain joins TRBV11-2 and TRBJ1-2; no reliable D call. This CDR3 has 14 amino acids. Germline CDR1 and CDR2: SGHAT and FQNNGV. Trimming shortened V by 0 bases and J by 8 bases, and 13 bases separated the two germline ends. DNA of the CDR3: TGTGCCAGCAGCTTAGATAATAGTGCGAGGGGCTACACCTTC. Amino acid sequence: CASSLDNSARGYTF.

This rearrangement joins TRBV9 to TRBJ2-5; no clear D gene. The CDR3 sequence is 14 residues long. From germline, CDR1 is SGDLS and CDR2 YYNGEE. V dropped 2 bases and J dropped 2 bases, with 10 bases sitting between them. The CDR3 spells CASSVFDRQETQYF. The CDR3 nucleotides read TGTGCCAGCAGCGTCTTCGATCGACAAGAGACCCAGTACTTC.

This clonotype has more than one count but fewer than ten. The V and J genes are TRBV20-1 and TRBJ2-7; 11 bases are a match to TRBD2. The CDR3 loop spans 13 amino acids. Germline V lookup: CDR1 DFQATT, CDR2 SNEGSKA (reference sequence). The V gene end was trimmed by 6 bases and the J gene end by 2 bases; junction bases not matched to a gene: 3. CDR3 region: CSARLAGPYEQYF. The CDR3 DNA is TGCAGTGCGAGACTAGCGGGACCCTACGAGCAGTACTTC.

This clonotype was seen at least ten times. V gene TRBV28 combines with J gene TRBJ1-2; D not certain. Germline CDR1 and CDR2: MDHEN and SYDVKM. CDR3 length equals 13 residues. Trimming cost V 6 bases and J 3 bases, with 11 bases left between them. DNA for the CDR3: TGTGCCAGCAGGGTGGGTCAGCACTATGGCTACACCTTC. Residues: CASRVGQHYGYTF.

Remarks on this clonotype: A much larger clone lies one base from this, so it may be a read error. V is TRBV6-1 and J is TRBJ2-1; TRBD1 matches at 8 bases. The J call may be faulty, since TRBJ2-7 better matches the DNA end. CDR1 is MNHNS, CDR2 SASEGT, per germline. This CDR3 comprises 15 residues. CDR3 nucleotides: TGTGCCAGCAGGAGGACAGGGAGCTCCTACAATGAGCAGTACTTC. As protein: CASRRTGSSYNEQYF.

Only a few counts were recorded for this clonotype. The chain is built from TRBV19 and TRBJ2-7; 11 bases map to TRBD2. CDR1 is LNHDA and CDR2 is SQIVND in the germline V gene (reference sequence). V was pared by 5 bases and J by 5 bases, with 8 bases of the junction left unmatched. The CDR3 has 15 amino acids. CDR3 in DNA: TGTGCCAGTAGTCCACGACTAGCGGGAAGGAACGAGCAGTACTTC. It specifies CASSPRLAGRNEQYF.

There are a few counts of this clonotype. The chain combines TRBV4-1 with TRBJ2-1; 9 nucleotides agree with TRBD2. Germline loops: CDR1 MGHRA, CDR2 YSYEKL. The CDR3 is made up of 16 amino acids. V lost 1 base and J lost 4; bases outside the gene matches: 5. The CDR3 sequence: CASSQGGLAGYNEQFF. CDR3 nucleotide sequence: TGCGCCAGCAGCCAAGGAGGCCTAGCGGGATACAATGAGCAGTTCTTC.

This clonotype was picked up many times. The chain has TRBV4-1 and TRBJ1-2; D call uncertain. The V end was cut by 0 bases, the J end by 0 bases, with 20 bases between. The CDR3 is 19 amino acids. The germline V gene encodes CDR1 MGHRA and CDR2 YSYEKL. CDR3 coding DNA: TGCGCCAGCAGCCAAGACCCTTTCACGGCAGACACCGCTAACTATGGCTACACCTTC. This sequence encodes CASSQDPFTADTANYGYTF.

In this sample, this clonotype turned up a few times. The CDR3 sequence is CASSYGGGPGNYGYTF. CDR3 sequence (DNA): TGTGCCAGTAGTTATGGGGGGGGGCCAGGGAACTATGGCTACACCTTC. This chain links TRBV19 with TRBJ1-2; D is possibly TRBD1 (6 bases). Germline lookup yields CDR1 LNHDA and CDR2 SQIVND (reference sequence). This CDR3 region has 16 residues. V shed 5 bases and J shed 2 bases, with 18 bases lying between them.

This clonotype appeared many times. This chain links TRBV28 with TRBJ2-7, with TRBD1 matching over 7 bases. Germline lookup yields CDR1 MDHEN and CDR2 SYDVKM. The CDR3 runs 16 residues. V lost 10 bases, J lost 1 base, and 16 bases stayed unmatched. The CDR3 protein is CATTGIGDSDSYEQYF. Written as DNA, the CDR3 is TGTGCCACGACGGGAATCGGGGACAGCGATTCCTACGAGCAGTACTTC.

This clonotype was recorded many times. The junction and the germline gene differ at one end; a read error may be behind it. The gene calls are TRBV4-1 and TRBJ1-2; the D is unclear. There are 14 residues in the CDR3. The germline V gene encodes CDR1 MGHRA and CDR2 YSYEKL. The CDR3 DNA sequence: TGCGCCAGCAGCCCAAAAAGTCTAGACTACGGCTACACCTTC. It translates to CASSPKSLDYGYTF.

J is TRBJ1-1 and V is TRBV6-6; no definite D call. The CDR3 has 15 residues. Trimming pared 2 bases from V and 2 bases from J, leaving 12 bases between. Germline V gene lookup returns CDR1 MNHNY and CDR2 SVGAGI (reference sequence). CDR3 sequence reads: CASSYIRGANTEAFF. CDR3 nucleotides: TGTGCCAGCAGTTACATTCGCGGAGCCAACACTGAAGCTTTCTTT.

This clonotype was detected many times. The rearrangement links TRBV12-3 or TRBV12-4 to TRBJ2-3, with 8 bases that match TRBD2. The CDR3 runs 14 residues. V lost 4 bases to trimming and J lost 4 bases; unmatched junction nucleotides: 4. CDR3 region: CASSSSGRPDTQYF. CDR3 coding DNA: TGTGCCAGCAGTTCCAGCGGGAGACCAGATACGCAGTATTTT.

Remarks on this clonotype: The germline gene is not matched at one end of the junction; a read error may be the cause. The V and J genes are TRBV6-2 or TRBV6-3 and TRBJ2-5; D ambiguous. This CDR3 has 15 amino acids. Per germline, CDR1 MNHEY and CDR2 SVGEGT. CDR3 region: CVSSYLGWDGETQYF. The DNA for the CDR3 is TGTGTCAGCAGTTACCTGGGATGGGATGGAGAGACCCAGTACTTC.

In its sample, this clonotype was seen many times. The chain carries TRBV30 and TRBJ2-3; D is unclear. The CDR3 extends over 13 amino acids. CDR1 GTSNPN and CDR2 SVGIG come from the germline V gene (reference sequence). The V gene lost 6 bases and the J gene lost 4 bases, with 14 bases spanning the gap. In DNA, the CDR3 is TGTGCCTGCGCTTTGGGTGGCGCAGATACGCAGTATTTT. Translating gives CACALGGADTQYF.

This clonotype was counted many times. The gene calls are TRBV14 and TRBJ2-1, with a tentative D call TRBD2 (5 bases). V gave up 4 bases and J gave up 10 bases, with 20 bases separating them. CDR3 length: 15 residues. Germline CDR1 and CDR2: SGHDN and FVKESK. In DNA form, the CDR3 reads TGTGCCAGCAGCCTCGCTCCCACGGGGTTGAGGGAGCAGTTCTTC. Its protein is CASSLAPTGLREQFF.

This clonotype was counted ten times or more. The CDR3 DNA reads as TGTGCCAGCAGTGAAGCCATAACGACGGAGCAGTACTTC. Translated: CASSEAITTEQYF. This rearrangement joins TRBV2 to TRBJ2-7, with D hard to call. CDR3 length: 13 amino acids. Trimming cost V 0 bases and J 7 bases, with 10 bases left between them. Germline CDR1 and CDR2: SNHLY and FYNNEI. The whole variable domain, remainder taken from reference TRBV2 and TRBJ2-7, is EPEVTQTPSHQVTQMGQEVILRCVPISNHLYFYWYRQILGQKVEFLVSFYNNEISEKSEIFDDQFSVERPDGSNFTLKIRSTKLEDSAMYFCASSEAITTEQYFGPGTRLTVT.

This clonotype was observed many times. The rearrangement links TRBV10-3 to TRBJ1-2; 7 nucleotides match TRBD1. Trimming removed 4 bases from V and 0 bases from J; junction bases left unmatched: 8. The germline gives CDR1 ENHRY, CDR2 SYGVKD. The CDR3 loop spans 16 amino acids. This CDR3 reads CAISVDRDGPNYGYTF. The CDR3 nucleotides are TGTGCCATCAGTGTTGACAGGGATGGACCTAACTATGGCTACACCTTC.

Many counts were recorded for this clonotype. The V gene is TRBV5-1, the J gene TRBJ2-1; D is uncertain. V lost 4 bases, J lost 2 bases, and 7 bases lay in between. CDR3 length equals 13 residues. The germline V gene has CDR1 SGHRS and CDR2 YFSETQ. The CDR3: CASSEAAYNEQFF. The CDR3 nucleotides are TGCGCCAGCAGCGAGGCGGCCTACAATGAGCAGTTCTTC.

This clonotype was recorded at least ten times. The rearrangement links TRBV29-1 to TRBJ1-2; 7 bases align to TRBD1. V lost 3 bases and J lost 0; bases outside the gene matches: 10. CDR3 size: 16 residues. CDR1 SQVTM and CDR2 ANQGSEA come from the germline V gene. CDR3 sequence: CSVDGGPRGPNYGYTF. CDR3 in DNA: TGCAGCGTTGACGGGGGGCCTAGGGGGCCTAACTATGGCTACACCTTC. The full variable domain, its missing parts supplied by reference TRBV29-1 and TRBJ1-2, is SAVISQKPSRDICQRGTSLTIQCQVDSQVTMMFWYRQQPGQSLTLIATANQGSEATYESGFVIDKFPISRPNLTFSTLTVSNMSPEDSSIYLCSVDGGPRGPNYGYTFGSGTRLTVV.

This clonotype was observed at least ten times. The gene calls are TRBV20-1 and TRBJ2-7, with a possible D match to TRBD2 (6 bases). The CDR3 runs to 14 residues. V was cut by 6 bases and J by 3 bases, with 18 bases left in between. CDR1 is DFQATT and CDR2 is SNEGSKA in the germline V gene (reference sequence). CDR3 sequence reads: CSAPAGRGGYEQYF. The CDR3 DNA sequence: TGCAGTGCGCCTGCCGGTCGGGGAGGCTACGAGCAGTACTTC.